One sample yielded the 32 T cell receptor beta chains listed below, sequenced in a study of blood T cell repertoires in COVID-19. TCRdb keeps only in-frame clones here, not all; method: immunoSEQ multiplex PCR. The sample holds roughly 250,000 clones, roughly nine tenths seen once. The sequencing input was PBMCs or T cells enriched from blood (not recorded which). The receptor set was obtained from a woman aged 50 to 60 who had recovered from COVID-19.

The chain has TRBV7-3 and TRBJ1-6; D gene ambiguous. The germline V gene has CDR1 SGHTA and CDR2 FQGTGA. Trimming removed 1 base from V and 6 bases from J, with 7 bases in between. The CDR3 is 14 residues long. Here the CDR3 DNA reads TGTGCCAGCAGCTTAATGCAGGCTAATTCACCCCTCCACTTT. Translated: CASSLMQANSPLHF.

This clone was observed once. V is TRBV9 and J is TRBJ1-3, with D possibly being TRBD1 (6 bases). V lost 3 bases and J lost 2, with 9 bases in between. This CDR3 has 14 amino acids. Germline CDR1 and CDR2: SGDLS and YYNGEE. The CDR3 loop reads CASSGQAAGNTIYF. The CDR3 DNA sequence: TGTGCCAGCAGCGGACAGGCTGCTGGAAACACCATATATTTT.

The rearrangement joins TRBV4-2 to TRBJ1-2; TRBD1 agrees at 7 bases. In germline, CDR1 is LGHNA, CDR2 YNFKEQ. J was trimmed by 4 bases and V by 1 base; bases with no gene match: 6. The CDR3 totals 15 residues. Here the CDR3 reads CASSQALGQSYGYTF. CDR3 in DNA: TGTGCCAGCAGCCAAGCATTGGGACAGTCCTATGGCTACACCTTC.

The chain links TRBV7-8 to TRBJ2-3; perhaps TRBD2 as D (6 bases). V lost 5 bases and J 0 bases, leaving 15 bases between the germline ends. The CDR3 length is 16 residues. Germline lookup yields CDR1 SGHVS and CDR2 FQNEAQ. In DNA, the CDR3 is TGTGCCAGCAGCCTGTCAAAGGGACTCAGCACAGATACGCAGTATTTT. Its protein is CASSLSKGLSTDTQYF.

CDR3 protein: CASSLLTSATTYEQYF. The CDR3 nucleotides are TGTGCCAGCAGTTTATTGACTAGCGCGACCACCTACGAGCAGTACTTC. V usage is TRBV28 and J usage is TRBJ2-7; 8 bases fit TRBD2. Germline V gene data show CDR1 as MDHEN and CDR2 as SYDVKM. V shed 1 base, J shed 2 bases, and the junction held 7 bases outside the gene matches. The CDR3 runs to 16 residues.

V usage is TRBV18 and J usage is TRBJ2-2; 8 bases line up with TRBD1. The germline V gene has CDR1 KGHSH and CDR2 LQKENI. The CDR3 length is 15 residues. V shed 4 bases and J 6 bases; nucleotides not matched to a gene: 7. The CDR3: CASSQRQGTSGELFF. The CDR3 DNA reads as TGTGCCAGCTCACAAAGACAGGGGACCTCCGGGGAGCTGTTTTTT.

V and J are TRBV14 and TRBJ2-7, with D hard to call. The CDR3 is 13 residues long. V shed 4 bases and J shed 2 bases, with 9 bases lying between them. Germline values: CDR1 SGHDN, CDR2 FVKESK. Here the CDR3 reads CASSPGATYEQYF. CDR3 DNA sequence: TGTGCCAGCAGCCCCGGAGCTACCTACGAGCAGTACTTC.

The chain links TRBV28 to TRBJ1-3; D possibly corresponds to TRBD1 (6 bases). The CDR3 is 14 residues long. The V end lost 6 bases, the J end lost 2 bases, and 11 bases lay between the germline ends. Germline CDR1 reads MDHEN; CDR2 reads SYDVKM. CDR3 amino acids: CASSHRTAGNTIYF. The CDR3 DNA reads TGTGCCAGCAGCCACCGGACAGCTGGAAACACCATATATTTT.

The chain employs TRBV4-1 and TRBJ1-4; 10 bases are shared with TRBD1. J was trimmed by 8 bases and V by 1 base; bases with no gene match: 13. The CDR3 is 18 residues long. The germline gives CDR1 MGHRA, CDR2 YSYEKL. CDR3 sequence: CASSQAPARTGGFEKLFF. The CDR3 nucleotides are TGCGCCAGCAGCCAAGCTCCCGCAAGGACAGGGGGTTTCGAAAAACTGTTTTTT.

The genes are TRBV28 and TRBJ1-3; D is ambiguous. Trimming cost V 4 bases and J 0 bases, with 10 bases left between them. CDR3 length: 15 amino acids. Germline V gives CDR1 MDHEN, CDR2 SYDVKM. CDR3 sequence (DNA): TGTGCCAGCAGTTCGGGAATCAACTCTGGAAACACCATATATTTT. Its protein product is CASSSGINSGNTIYF.

The V gene is TRBV28, the J gene TRBJ1-2; D is possibly TRBD1 (5 bases). The CDR3 is 14 residues long. The germline gives CDR1 MDHEN, CDR2 SYDVKM. Trimming shortened V by 6 bases and J by 8 bases, and 19 bases separated the two germline ends. The CDR3 loop reads CASSLPSVPGGYTF. CDR3 nucleotides: TGTGCCAGCAGCCTACCCAGCGTCCCAGGGGGCTACACCTTC.

V is TRBV18 and J is TRBJ2-6, with 15 bases lining up with TRBD2. Germline-derived CDR1 and CDR2 are KGHSH and LQKENI. V was clipped by 6 bases and J by 0 bases; unmatched bases: 3. The CDR3 length is 18 residues. In nucleotides, the CDR3 is TGTGCCAGCTCCACGGGACTAGCGGGAGGCTCTGGGGCCAACGTCCTGACTTTC. This sequence encodes CASSTGLAGGSGANVLTF.

The V call is TRBV4-3, the J call TRBJ1-5; D unclear. This CDR3 has 17 residues. Deletions cut 0 bases from V and 0 bases from J, with 12 bases between. Germline V gene sequence: CDR1 LGHNA, CDR2 YSLEER. CDR3 in DNA: TGCGCCAGCAGCCAAGATCTAGGCGCCGATAGCAATCAGCCCCAGCATTTT. Protein sequence: CASSQDLGADSNQPQHF.

The V and J genes are TRBV21-1 and TRBJ1-2; the D call in the table, TRBD1, was not verified against the DNA. TRBV21-1 is designated a pseudogene. The length of the CDR3 is 18 residues. The CDR3 loop is CASSKTGTGEELNYGYTF. The CDR3 nucleotides read TGTGCCAGCAGCAAAACCGGGACAGGGGAGGAGCTTAACTATGGCTACACCTTC.

The count of this clone is one. V and J are TRBV7-6 and TRBJ2-1; 14 positions agree with TRBD2. The V gene end was trimmed by 5 bases and the J gene end by 6 bases; junction bases not matched to a gene: 6. The length of the CDR3 is 16 residues. From germline, CDR1 is SGHVS and CDR2 FNYEAQ. The CDR3 protein is CASSNGLAGGFNEQFF. The CDR3, as DNA: TGTGCCAGCAGCAACGGACTAGCGGGAGGTTTCAATGAGCAGTTCTTC.

This clone was picked up a small number of times. The chain links TRBV15 to TRBJ2-7; 11 positions agree with TRBD2. J gave up 9 bases and V 0 bases, and 22 bases lay outside the gene matches. This CDR3 spans 20 amino acids. Per germline, CDR1 LNHNV and CDR2 YYDKDF (reference sequence). The CDR3 nucleotides are TGTGCCACCAGCAGAGATAGAAACCGGGTAGGACTAGCGGGTCAACCTGGGCAGTACTTC. The encoded protein is CATSRDRNRVGLAGQPGQYF.

This clone occurred once. V gene TRBV7-9 combines with J gene TRBJ1-1, with D maybe TRBD1 (5 bases). This CDR3 comprises 13 residues. V was cut by 2 bases and J by 4 bases, with 8 bases left in between. The germline CDR1 and CDR2 sequences are SEHNR and FQNEAQ (reference sequence). CDR3 in DNA: TGTGCCAGCAGCTTATTGCAGGGCACTGAAGCTTTCTTT. This codes for CASSLLQGTEAFF.

The chain recombines TRBV19 with TRBJ2-1; TRBD2 matches 7 bases. CDR3 size: 14 residues. Germline-derived CDR1 and CDR2 are LNHDA and SQIVND (reference sequence). After removal of 3 bases from V and 8 bases from J, the junction contained 7 bases not matched to a gene. CDR3 in DNA: TGTGCCAGTAGTATCTGGGGGGGGACGGATGAGCAGTTCTTC. Protein product: CASSIWGGTDEQFF.

The chain combines TRBV4-1 with TRBJ2-7; 10 nucleotides match TRBD1. After removal of 4 bases from V and 6 bases from J, the junction contained 6 bases not matched to a gene. Per germline, CDR1 MGHRA and CDR2 YSYEKL. CDR3 length: 14 residues. The CDR3 coding sequence is TGCGCCAGCAGCCTCCCCGGGACAGGGGTCGAGCAGTACTTC. It codes for CASSLPGTGVEQYF.

This chain uses TRBV19 with TRBJ1-6; 10 bases map to TRBD1. Trimming took 4 bases from V and 7 from J; bases not matched to a gene: 7. The germline gives CDR1 LNHDA, CDR2 SQIVND (reference sequence). The CDR3 spans 16 residues. In nucleotides, the CDR3 is TGTGCCAGTAGTACCGACAGGGGGCACGACAATTCACCCCTCCACTTT. It yields the protein CASSTDRGHDNSPLHF.

The gene calls are TRBV7-9 and TRBJ1-2; the D gene is possibly TRBD1 (6 bases). CDR3 length: 16 amino acids. Per germline, CDR1 SEHNR and CDR2 FQNEAQ (reference sequence). V lost 7 bases to trimming and J lost 4 bases, with 22 bases between them. The chain's CDR3 is CASIRTGRQEGYGYTF. The DNA of the CDR3 is TGTGCCAGCATACGGACGGGGAGACAGGAAGGCTATGGCTACACCTTC.

The rearrangement uses TRBV29-1 and TRBJ1-2, with D perhaps TRBD1 (5 bases). Germline V gene data show CDR1 as SQVTM and CDR2 as ANQGSEA. The CDR3 contains 12 residues. V was cut by 1 base and J by 5 bases, with 8 bases left in between. The CDR3 DNA sequence: TGCAGCGTTGAAGGGACATGGTATGGCTACACCTTC. This translates into CSVEGTWYGYTF.

The V gene is TRBV18, the J gene TRBJ2-5; 11 positions match TRBD2. Germline CDR1 is KGHSH and CDR2 is LQKENI. This CDR3 is 16 amino acids long. The trim removed 5 bases at V and 7 bases at J, leaving 12 bases unmatched. CDR3 DNA sequence: TGTGCCAGCTCATCGGGGACTAGCGGAGCCGGGGGGACCCAGTACTTC. Its translation is CASSSGTSGAGGTQYF.

The chain couples TRBV19 to TRBJ2-1, with a weak D call TRBD1 (6 bases). This CDR3 is built from 18 residues. Germline loops: CDR1 LNHDA, CDR2 SQIVND (reference sequence). V shed 6 bases and J shed 7 bases, with 28 bases lying between them. The CDR3 loop is CASSFARQAWTKGNEQFF. The CDR3 DNA sequence: TGTGCCAGTAGCTTTGCGAGACAGGCCTGGACGAAGGGGAATGAGCAGTTCTTC.

This chain joins TRBV9 and TRBJ1-2; D may be TRBD1 (5 bases). The CDR3 length is 16 residues. The V and J ends lost 4 bases and 1 base respectively, with 17 bases between them. Germline V gene lookup returns CDR1 SGDLS and CDR2 YYNGEE. CDR3 sequence reads: CASSPRGWGDNYGYTF. The CDR3 DNA sequence: TGTGCCAGCAGCCCCCGGGGCTGGGGGGATAACTATGGCTACACCTTC.

V and J are TRBV14 and TRBJ1-2; TRBD1 aligns across 7 bases. CDR3 length equals 13 residues. Looked up from germline, CDR1 is SGHDN and CDR2 is FVKESK. After removal of 4 bases from V and 5 bases from J, the junction contained 4 bases not matched to a gene. CDR3 DNA: TGTGCCAGCAGCCCCCGGGACAGTTATGGCTACACCTTC. Its translation is CASSPRDSYGYTF.

This clone was seen a single time. This rearrangement joins TRBV28 to TRBJ1-4, with D unclear. The CDR3 has 15 residues. V was trimmed by 6 bases and J by 0 bases, leaving 11 bases between them. Germline CDR1 is MDHEN and CDR2 is SYDVKM. The CDR3 nucleotides are TGTGCCAGCAGCCTGTCAACTGCAACTAATGAAAAACTGTTTTTT. Protein: CASSLSTATNEKLFF.

The CDR3 loop reads CASSRVGTGGYQPQHF. The CDR3, as DNA: TGTGCCAGCAGTCGGGTCGGGACAGGGGGCTATCAGCCCCAGCATTTT. The genes are TRBV27 and TRBJ1-5, with 12 bases fitting TRBD1. This CDR3 is built from 16 residues. Germline CDR1 is MNHEY and CDR2 is SMNVEV (reference sequence). Trimming cost V 5 bases and J 5 bases; bases outside gene matches: 7.

The chain combines TRBV18 with TRBJ2-1; TRBD2 matches at 7 bases. The junction had 8 bases not matched to a gene; V was cut back by 5 bases and J by 10 bases. Germline CDR1 KGHSH, CDR2 LQKENI. This CDR3 has 13 residues. CDR3 sequence: CASSADSAGEQFF. The CDR3 DNA is TGTGCCAGCTCAGCCGACTCAGCGGGAGAGCAGTTCTTC.

Only one count was recorded for this clone. V gene TRBV14 combines with J gene TRBJ1-2; 7 bases align to TRBD1. The CDR3 runs to 15 residues. From germline, CDR1 is SGHDN and CDR2 FVKESK. V gave up 1 base and J gave up 4 bases; unmatched junction bases: 6. The CDR3 loop is CASSQGRQGGYGYTF. Written as DNA, the CDR3 is TGTGCCAGCAGCCAAGGTCGGCAGGGGGGCTATGGCTACACCTTC.

The chain combines TRBV7-2 with TRBJ1-1; D gene unclear. This CDR3 region has 13 residues. The V and J ends lost 2 bases and 5 bases respectively, with 9 bases between them. Germline values: CDR1 SGHTA, CDR2 FQGNSA. Here the CDR3 DNA reads TGTGCCAGCAGCTTACCCCGCCGGACTGAAGCTTTCTTT. It yields the protein CASSLPRRTEAFF.

The chain combines TRBV24-1 with TRBJ2-1; 16 positions match TRBD2. J was trimmed by 8 bases and V by 3 bases; bases with no gene match: 6. Germline CDR1 and CDR2: KGHDR and SFDVKD. CDR3 length: 17 amino acids. The DNA for the CDR3 is TGTGCCACCAGTGATCCCGGGACTAGCGGGAGGGGAGATGAGCAGTTCTTC. Translated, it gives CATSDPGTSGRGDEQFF.